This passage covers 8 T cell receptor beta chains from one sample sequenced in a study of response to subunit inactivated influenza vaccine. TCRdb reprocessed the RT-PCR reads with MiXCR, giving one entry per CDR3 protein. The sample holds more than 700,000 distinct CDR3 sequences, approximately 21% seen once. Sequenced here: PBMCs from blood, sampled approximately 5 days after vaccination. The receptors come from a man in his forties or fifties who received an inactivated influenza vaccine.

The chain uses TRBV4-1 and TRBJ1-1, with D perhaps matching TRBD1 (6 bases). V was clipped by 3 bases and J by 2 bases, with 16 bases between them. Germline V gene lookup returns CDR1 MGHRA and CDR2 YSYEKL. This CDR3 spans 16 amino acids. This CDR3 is CASSHDGQSSNTEAFF. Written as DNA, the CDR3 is TGCGCCAGCAGCCACGACGGACAGTCTAGCAACACTGAAGCTTTCTTT.

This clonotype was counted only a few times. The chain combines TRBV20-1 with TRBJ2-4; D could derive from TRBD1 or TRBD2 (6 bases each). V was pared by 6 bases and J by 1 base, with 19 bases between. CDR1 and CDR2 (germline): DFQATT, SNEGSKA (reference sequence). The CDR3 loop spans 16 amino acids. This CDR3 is CSAFPGGSFAKNIQYF. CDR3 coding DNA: TGCAGTGCCTTTCCCGGGGGCTCCTTCGCCAAAAACATTCAGTACTTC.

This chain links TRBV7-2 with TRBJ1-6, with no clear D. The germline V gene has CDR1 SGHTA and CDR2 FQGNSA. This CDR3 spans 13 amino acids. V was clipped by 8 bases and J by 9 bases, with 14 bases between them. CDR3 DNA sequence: TGTGCCAGCTCGAGAGGGTGGGGTTCACCCCTCCACTTT. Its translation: CASSRGWGSPLHF.

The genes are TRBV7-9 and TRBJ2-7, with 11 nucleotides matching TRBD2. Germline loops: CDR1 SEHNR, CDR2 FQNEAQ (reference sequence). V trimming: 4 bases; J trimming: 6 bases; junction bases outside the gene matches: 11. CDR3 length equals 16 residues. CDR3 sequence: CASSYTGLAERSEQYF. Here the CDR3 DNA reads TGTGCCAGCAGCTACACGGGACTAGCGGAAAGGAGCGAGCAGTACTTC.

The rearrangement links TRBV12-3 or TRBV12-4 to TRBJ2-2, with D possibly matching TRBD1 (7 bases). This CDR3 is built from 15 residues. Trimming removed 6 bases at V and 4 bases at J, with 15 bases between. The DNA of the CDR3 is TGTGCCAGCAGATTCCAGGGGGGAGGCACCGGGGAGCTGTTTTTT. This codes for CASRFQGGGTGELFF.

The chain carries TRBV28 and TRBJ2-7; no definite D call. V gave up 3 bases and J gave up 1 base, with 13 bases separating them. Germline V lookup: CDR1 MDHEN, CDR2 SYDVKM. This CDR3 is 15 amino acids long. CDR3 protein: CASSFGFRRSYEQYF. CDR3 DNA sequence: TGTGCCAGCAGTTTCGGGTTTCGACGGTCCTACGAGCAGTACTTC.

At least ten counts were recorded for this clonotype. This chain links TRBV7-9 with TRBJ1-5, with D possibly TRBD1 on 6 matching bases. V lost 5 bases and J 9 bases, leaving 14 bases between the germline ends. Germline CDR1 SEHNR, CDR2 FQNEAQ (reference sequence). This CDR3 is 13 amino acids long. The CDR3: CASSPDSRVPQHF. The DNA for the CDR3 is TGTGCCAGCAGCCCGGACAGCCGGGTGCCCCAGCATTTT.

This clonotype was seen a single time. The CDR3: CASSQGLLQPGELFF. CDR3 DNA sequence: TGTGCCAGCAGCCAAGGCCTCCTACAGCCCGGGGAGCTGTTTTTT. This sequence joins TRBV14 and TRBJ2-2; D unclear. CDR1 is SGHDN, CDR2 FVKESK, per germline. V lost 1 base to trimming and J lost 6 bases, with 12 bases between them. CDR3 length: 15 residues. Using reference TRBV14 and TRBJ2-2 for the parts outside the CDR3, the full variable domain is EAGVTQFPSHSVIEKGQTVTLRCDPISGHDNLYWYRRVMGKEIKFLLHFVKESKQDESGMPNNRFLAERTGGTYSTLKVQPAELEDSGVYFCASSQGLLQPGELFFGEGSRLTVL.